The source of this T cell receptor (beta chain) is a study of blood T cell repertoires in COVID-19. Sequenced by immunoSEQ multiplex PCR; TCRdb stores in-frame clones only, minus some. Of tens of thousands of clones detected, approximately 84% appear once; the ten largest clones hold under 4%. This clone was picked up many times. Germline V gives CDR1 MNHEY, CDR2 SMNVEV (reference sequence). V dropped 6 bases and J dropped 0 bases, with 15 bases sitting between them. The length of the CDR3 is 16 residues. The chain links TRBV27 to TRBJ2-1; D may be TRBD1 (5 bases). This receptor was obtained from a man aged 45-65 years with active COVID-19. Input material: peripheral blood. The CDR3 spells CASRPSGYPSYNEQFF. CDR3 DNA sequence: TGTGCCAGCAGGCCCTCAGGGTATCCCTCCTACAATGAGCAGTTCTTC.